A single T cell receptor (beta chain) is shown here with its context. Its antigen is still unknown. No quality values exist for individual bases; no much larger clone is one base distant. This entry comes from a study of T cells after posttransplantation cyclophosphamide (dated by TCRdb to between 2015 and 2016). For context, the study as a whole: Using TRB sequencing, the study followed how the T cell repertoire rebuilt after myeloablative bone marrow transplantation with posttransplantation cyclophosphamide given as GVHD prophylaxis. Antigen receptor sequencing was done on samples from roughly 38 PTCy-treated patients and from some 15 related bone marrow donors of those patients. Blood from all 35 or so PTCy patients who had 1-year posttransplant specimens underwent TRB sequencing. In 3 patients, up to about 3 additional blood samples taken between 2 and 5.2 years after transplant also underwent TRB sequencing, as did pretransplant blood from a handful of patients. TRA and TRB clonality were tightly correlated in 9 or 10 samples, so subsequent TCR analyses focused on TRB only. Public TRB sequences were queried against a database of over 3,000 sequences associated with responses to pathogens, tumor antigens, self-antigens and alloantigens. What the work shows at the level of the full study, not this receptor alone: Across some 45 patients, TRB clonality was highly associated with recipient CMV seropositivity and CMV reactivation, and PTCy diversity was similar to diversity in CNI/methotrexate controls. Donor-recipient similarity was low at 1-2 months but increased during the first year, and donor CD8+ memory clones often dominated later blood repertoires. The TRB repertoires of T cells infiltrating skin or GI tract showed only limited overlap with the TRB repertoires of T cells in blood.

TRB sequencing was run on genomic DNA with either the immunoSEQ assay at survey resolution or the hsTCRB kit. The study's processing was this. The immunoSEQ software handled the initial read processing, while the LymphoSeq R package was used for the repertoire analyses. Clonality was calculated as 1 minus normalized Shannon entropy, and the Gini coefficient was also calculated for each TRB dataset. To infer phenotypes in unsorted samples, TRB sequences from sorted subsets of the recipient or donor were mapped onto the unsorted samples of the same recipient. TCRdb re-hosts the immuneACCESS table, in-frame sequences only. Its copies lack some clones; in the studies checked, an unresolved V gene accounts for under half of them, and the cause for the rest is not known. V, J and clone size are those of that table, while D and trimming were read from the DNA. In this sample the table shows about 38,000 clones, and no singletons are among them. The leading ten clones occupy roughly 2.5% of the sample.

The CDR3 covers 15 residues, taking in both the cysteine and the phenylalanine. Of all the DNA, just the CDR3 is kept, 45 bases in frame from base 1. On the day of marrow donation, related bone marrow donors gave peripheral blood samples. Mononuclear cells from peripheral blood and bone marrow were separated by Ficoll-Hypaque density centrifugation and then cryopreserved. The sequence links TRBV12-2 to TRBJ2-2; no check of the table's D call, TRBD1, against the DNA was made. TRBV12-2 is annotated as a pseudogene. Sample: PBMCs. This TCR derives from a middle-aged man in good health, CMV-negative, and a related stem cell transplant donor. The sequenced DNA is TGTGCAATCGGACAGGGGGTCTGGAACACCGGGGAGCTGTTTTTT. This is translated as CAIGQGVWNTGELFF.